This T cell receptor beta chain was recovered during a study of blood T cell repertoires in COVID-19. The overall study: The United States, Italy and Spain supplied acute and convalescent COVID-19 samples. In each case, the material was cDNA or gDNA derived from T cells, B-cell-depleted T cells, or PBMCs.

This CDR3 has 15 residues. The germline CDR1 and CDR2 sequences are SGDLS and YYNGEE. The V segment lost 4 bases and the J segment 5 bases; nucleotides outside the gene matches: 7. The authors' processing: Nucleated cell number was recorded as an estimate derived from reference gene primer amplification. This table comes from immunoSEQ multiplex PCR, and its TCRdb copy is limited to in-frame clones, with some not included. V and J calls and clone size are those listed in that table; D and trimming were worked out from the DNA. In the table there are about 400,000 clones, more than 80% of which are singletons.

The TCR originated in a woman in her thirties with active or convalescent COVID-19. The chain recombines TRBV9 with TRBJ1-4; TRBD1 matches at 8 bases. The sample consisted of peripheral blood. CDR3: CASSPSWDRNEKLFF. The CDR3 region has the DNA TGTGCCAGCAGCCCTTCCTGGGACAGGAATGAAAAACTGTTTTTT.